This T cell receptor beta chain was retrieved from a study of control samples from healthy donors and cancer patients. This CDR3 comprises 14 residues. With 2 bases removed from V and 4 bases from J, the gap between germline ends came to 11 bases. Per the germline V gene, CDR1 is LNHDA and CDR2 is SQIVND (reference sequence). Profiled with immunoSEQ multiplex PCR; TCRdb holds only in-frame clones, not every one. Of about 110,000 clones listed, about 80% are singletons. The chain combines TRBV19 with TRBJ1-2, with D perhaps TRBD1 (6 bases). This TCR was sampled from a man aged 18 to 35 in good health. Sequencing was done on a sample of blood. Here the CDR3 DNA reads TGTGCCAGTAGTATAACAGGGAGTAGCTATGGCTACACCTTC. Translated, it gives CASSITGSSYGYTF.